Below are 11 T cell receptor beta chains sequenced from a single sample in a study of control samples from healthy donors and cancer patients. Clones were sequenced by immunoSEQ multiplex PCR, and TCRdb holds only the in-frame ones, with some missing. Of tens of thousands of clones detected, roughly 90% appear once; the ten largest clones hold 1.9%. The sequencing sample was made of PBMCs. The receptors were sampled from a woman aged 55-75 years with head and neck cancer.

The CDR3 loop is CASSLGIGTGGIYGYTF. Here the CDR3 DNA reads TGTGCCAGCAGCTTGGGGATTGGGACAGGGGGCATCTATGGCTACACCTTC. V gene TRBV5-5 combines with J gene TRBJ1-2, with 12 bases that match TRBD1. V gave up 0 bases and J gave up 4 bases; unmatched junction bases: 7. The V gene's germline CDR1 is SGHKS and CDR2 YYEKEE (reference sequence). CDR3 length: 17 residues.

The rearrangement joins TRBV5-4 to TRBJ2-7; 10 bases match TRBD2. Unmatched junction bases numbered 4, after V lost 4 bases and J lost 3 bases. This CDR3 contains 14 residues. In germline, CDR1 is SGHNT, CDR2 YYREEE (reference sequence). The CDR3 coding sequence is TGTGCCAGCAGCCGGACTAGCGGAAACTACGAGCAGTACTTC. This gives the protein CASSRTSGNYEQYF.

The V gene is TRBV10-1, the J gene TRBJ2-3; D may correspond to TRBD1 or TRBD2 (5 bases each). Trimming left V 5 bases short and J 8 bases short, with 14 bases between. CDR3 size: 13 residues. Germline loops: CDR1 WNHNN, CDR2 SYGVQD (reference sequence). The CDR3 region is CASSPSGGGTQYF. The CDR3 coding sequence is TGCGCCAGCAGTCCTAGTGGGGGTGGTACGCAGTATTTT.

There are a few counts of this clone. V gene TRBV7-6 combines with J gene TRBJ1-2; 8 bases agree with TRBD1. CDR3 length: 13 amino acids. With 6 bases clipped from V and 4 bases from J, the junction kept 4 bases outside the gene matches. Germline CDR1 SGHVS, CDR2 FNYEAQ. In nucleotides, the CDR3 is TGTGCCAGCAGTTTGACAGGGGCCTATGGCTACACCTTC. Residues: CASSLTGAYGYTF.

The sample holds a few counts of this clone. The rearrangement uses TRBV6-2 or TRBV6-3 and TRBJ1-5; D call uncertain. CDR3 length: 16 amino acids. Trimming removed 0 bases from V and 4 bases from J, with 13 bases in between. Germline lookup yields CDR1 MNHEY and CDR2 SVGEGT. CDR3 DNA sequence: TGTGCCAGCAGTTACTCCGGCTTCACCACTAATCAGCCCCAGCATTTT. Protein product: CASSYSGFTTNQPQHF.

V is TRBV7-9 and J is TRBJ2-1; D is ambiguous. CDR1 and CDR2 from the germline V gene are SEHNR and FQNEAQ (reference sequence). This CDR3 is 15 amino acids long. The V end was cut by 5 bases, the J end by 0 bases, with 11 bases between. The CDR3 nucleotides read TGTGCCAGCAGCCAGCCCTCGAGCTCCTACAATGAGCAGTTCTTC. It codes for CASSQPSSSYNEQFF.

The CDR3 bases are TGTGCCAGCAGTTACACCAGGGACTCCTACGAGCAGTACTTC. This gives the protein CASSYTRDSYEQYF. The J gene is TRBJ2-7, the V gene TRBV6-5; D might be TRBD1 (5 bases). CDR1 MNHEY and CDR2 SVGAGI come from the germline V gene. The CDR3 spans 14 residues. The ends were cut back, 2 bases at V and 0 bases at J, with 8 bases in the middle.

The CDR3 bases are TGTGCCAGCAGCCAAGTCGGGCAGGGCGACACTGAAGCTTTCTTT. Translation: CASSQVGQGDTEAFF. The V gene is TRBV3-1 (or the pseudogene TRBV3-2), the J gene TRBJ1-1; TRBD1 might be the D (5 bases). The CDR3 sequence is 15 residues long. V lost 1 base to trimming and J lost 3 bases, with 12 bases between them. Germline V gene data show CDR1 as LGHDT and CDR2 as YNNKEL (reference sequence).

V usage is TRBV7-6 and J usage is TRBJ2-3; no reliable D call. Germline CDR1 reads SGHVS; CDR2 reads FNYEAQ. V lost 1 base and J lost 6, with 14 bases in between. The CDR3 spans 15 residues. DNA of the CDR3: TGTGCCAGCAGCTTAGACTCGGGCGGCCAGGATACGCAGTATTTT. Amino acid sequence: CASSLDSGGQDTQYF.

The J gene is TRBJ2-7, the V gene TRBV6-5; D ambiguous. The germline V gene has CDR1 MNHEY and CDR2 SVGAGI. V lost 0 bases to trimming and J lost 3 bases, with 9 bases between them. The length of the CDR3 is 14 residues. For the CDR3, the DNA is TGTGCCAGCAGTTACTCGGGTCAACTCTACGAGCAGTACTTC. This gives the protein CASSYSGQLYEQYF.

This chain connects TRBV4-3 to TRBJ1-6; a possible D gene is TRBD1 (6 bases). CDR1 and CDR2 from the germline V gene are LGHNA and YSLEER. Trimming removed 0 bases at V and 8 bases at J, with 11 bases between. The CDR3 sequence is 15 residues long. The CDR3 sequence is CASSQDRGADSPLHF. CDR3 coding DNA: TGCGCCAGCAGCCAAGATCGGGGGGCTGATTCACCCCTCCACTTT.